This is a list of T cell receptor beta chains from one sample in a study of STAT3 mutations in large granular lymphocyte leukemia. The protocol was immunoSEQ multiplex PCR, while the TCRdb copy is restricted to in-frame clones and leaves out a portion. Among over 2,500 clones listed, more than 80% were seen once. The sequenced material came from peripheral blood mononuclear cells. These receptors all come from a woman in her sixties or seventies with T-cell large granular lymphocyte leukemia. Some clones in this sample may be carry-over from other donors' samples. The CDR3 runs from the conserved cysteine through the conserved F or W. Fields, in order: clone size, J gene, V gene, D gene, CDR3 DNA, CDR3 protein. The D gene is left open where the match is weak. Only part of the rows carry a size: once, few, many, or a class if the clone is expanded.

abundance: NA; j_gene: TRBJ1-2; v_gene: TRBV7-2; d_gene: NA; CDR3nt: TGTGCCAGCAGCTCCCAAGTGGGGGATGGCTACACCTTC; CDR3aa: CASSSQVGDGYTF
abundance: NA; j_gene: TRBJ1-5; v_gene: TRBV30; d_gene: TRBD1; CDR3nt: TGTGCCTGGAGTGGGGGACAGGGCGAGAATCAGCCCCAGCATTTT; CDR3aa: CAWSGGQGENQPQHF
abundance: NA; j_gene: TRBJ2-7; v_gene: TRBV5-8; d_gene: TRBD2; CDR3nt: TGTGCCAGCAGCTTGGCCGGAAGACTAGCGGGTACCTACGAGCAGTACTTC; CDR3aa: CASSLAGRLAGTYEQYF
abundance: NA; j_gene: TRBJ2-3; v_gene: TRBV5-1; d_gene: NA; CDR3nt: TGCGCCAGCAGCTTGGCGTTGGGCACAGATACGCAGTATTTT; CDR3aa: CASSLALGTDTQYF
abundance: NA; j_gene: TRBJ2-2; v_gene: TRBV7-2; d_gene: TRBD1; CDR3nt: TGTGCCAGCAGCTCTAGGCCCGGGACAGGGTATGACGGGGAGCTGTTTTTT; CDR3aa: CASSSRPGTGYDGELFF
abundance: NA; j_gene: TRBJ2-5; v_gene: TRBV25-1; d_gene: NA; CDR3nt: TGTGCCAGCAGTGCGGGGGGCGATCTGAAGACCCAGTACTTC; CDR3aa: CASSAGGDLKTQYF
abundance: once; j_gene: TRBJ2-1; v_gene: TRBV7-9; d_gene: TRBD2; CDR3nt: TGTGCCAGCAGCTTCGGTAGCGGGGGGACTGAGCAGTTCTTC; CDR3aa: CASSFGSGGTEQFF
abundance: few; j_gene: TRBJ2-7; v_gene: TRBV5-4; d_gene: NA; CDR3nt: TGTGCCAGCAGCTCAGATTCCTACGAGCAGTACTTC; CDR3aa: CASSSDSYEQYF
abundance: NA; j_gene: TRBJ1-2; v_gene: TRBV30; d_gene: NA; CDR3nt: NA; CDR3aa: CAWAKGTVQNTF
abundance: NA; j_gene: TRBJ1-1; v_gene: TRBV18; d_gene: TRBD1; CDR3nt: TGTGCCAGCTCGCGACAGGGGGCGGTTGAAGCTTTCTTT; CDR3aa: CASSRQGAVEAFF
abundance: NA; j_gene: TRBJ2-1; v_gene: TRBV11-3; d_gene: TRBD2; CDR3nt: TGTGCCAGCAGCCGAGCGGGGGGTCCCTACAATGAGCAGTTCTTC; CDR3aa: CASSRAGGPYNEQFF
abundance: NA; j_gene: TRBJ2-7; v_gene: TRBV7-9; d_gene: NA; CDR3nt: TGTGCCAGCAGCTTGACAGATCCTTACGAGCAGTACTTC; CDR3aa: CASSLTDPYEQYF
abundance: NA; j_gene: TRBJ1-2; v_gene: TRBV29-1; d_gene: NA; CDR3nt: TGCAGCGTTGAAGATCAGCGGCAGGTGGACACCTTC; CDR3aa: CSVEDQRQVDTF
abundance: NA; j_gene: TRBJ2-7; v_gene: TRBV7-2; d_gene: TRBD2; CDR3nt: TGTGCCAGCAGCTTAGCGGGGGGGACCTCCTACGAGCAGTACTTC; CDR3aa: CASSLAGGTSYEQYF
abundance: NA; j_gene: TRBJ2-7; v_gene: TRBV6-1; d_gene: NA; CDR3nt: TGTGCCAGCAGTGGGGAATGGGCGGGGGCCGTCGCGGCGTTCTACGAGCAGTACTTC; CDR3aa: CASSGEWAGAVAAFYEQYF
abundance: NA; j_gene: TRBJ2-4; v_gene: TRBV5-1; d_gene: TRBD1; CDR3nt: TGCGCCAGCAGCTTGGGGCAGGGGGCGCTTAACATTCAGTACTTC; CDR3aa: CASSLGQGALNIQYF
abundance: NA; j_gene: TRBJ2-5; v_gene: TRBV27; d_gene: NA; CDR3nt: TGTGCCAGCAGTCCACAGGGTCGGGAGACCCAGTACTTC; CDR3aa: CASSPQGRETQYF